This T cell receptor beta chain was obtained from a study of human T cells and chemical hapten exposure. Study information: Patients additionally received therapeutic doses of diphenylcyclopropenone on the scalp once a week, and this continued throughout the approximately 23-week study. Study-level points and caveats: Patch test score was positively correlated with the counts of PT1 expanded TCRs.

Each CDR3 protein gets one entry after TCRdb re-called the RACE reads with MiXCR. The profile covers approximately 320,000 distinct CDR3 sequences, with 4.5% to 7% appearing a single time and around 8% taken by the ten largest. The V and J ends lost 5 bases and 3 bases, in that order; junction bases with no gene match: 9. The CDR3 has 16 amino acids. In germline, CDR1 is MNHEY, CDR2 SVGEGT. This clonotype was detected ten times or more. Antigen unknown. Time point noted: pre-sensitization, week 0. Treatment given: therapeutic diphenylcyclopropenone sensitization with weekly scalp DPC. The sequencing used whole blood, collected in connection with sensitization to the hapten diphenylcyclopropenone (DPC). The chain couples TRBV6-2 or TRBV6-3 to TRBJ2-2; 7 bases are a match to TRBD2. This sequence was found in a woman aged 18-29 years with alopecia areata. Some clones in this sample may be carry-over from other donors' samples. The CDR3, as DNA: TGTGCCAGCAGTCCGCGGGATCGGGGGGACACCGGGGAGCTGTTTTTT. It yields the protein CASSPRDRGDTGELFF.